This T cell receptor beta chain is drawn from a study of blood T cell repertoires in COVID-19. Background on the study: The United States, Italy and Spain were the sources of the acute and convalescent COVID-19 samples. From T cells, B-cell-depleted T cells, or PBMCs came the material, which was cDNA or gDNA.

In the study's own analysis: Reference gene primers were amplified, and this amplification served to estimate nucleated cell counts. Produced via immunoSEQ multiplex PCR; TCRdb's table is partial and in-frame only. That table supplies the V and J calls and clone size; D and trimming were determined from the DNA. The sample records over 250,000 clones, 65% to 90% being singletons. Germline CDR1 is SEHNR and CDR2 is FQNEAQ (reference sequence). V was shortened by 0 bases and J by 8 bases, with 13 bases between the two germline ends. The CDR3 consists of 14 residues. Sequences were obtained from peripheral blood. V and J are TRBV7-9 and TRBJ1-1, with D maybe TRBD1 (6 bases). This TCR came from a human donor in a cohort sampled during active COVID-19. CDR3 nucleotide sequence: TGTGCCAGCAGCTTAGCGAATCCAGGGGCGGAAGCTTTCTTT. This translates into CASSLANPGAEAFF.